This T cell receptor beta chain was captured by sequencing in a study of beta chain features in type 1 diabetes. Study observations and caveats: Significant though moderate, a shortening of TCRB CDR3s appeared in all four CD4+ subsets of Type 1 diabetes patients. High TCR expression in some cells could lead to their over-representation in cDNA sequencing.

Of the isolated RNA, all was reverse transcribed, and so the sequenced material was expressed TCRB transcripts. Profiled with immunoSEQ multiplex PCR; TCRdb holds only in-frame clones, not every one. This table holds tens of thousands of clones, about 32% found once. V lost 5 bases, J lost 4 bases, and 14 bases lay in between. The CDR3 is 15 amino acids. Germline loops: CDR1 SGHAT, CDR2 FQDESV (reference sequence). As regards this clone: Its specificity is unknown.

The material sequenced was stem cell memory CD4+ T cells from blood. V and J are TRBV11-1 and TRBJ2-2, with a tentative D call TRBD1 (6 bases). The sequence derives from a woman between 18 and 29 years old in good health. The chain's CDR3 is CASSPNGQITGELFF. For the CDR3, the DNA is TGTGCCAGCAGCCCGAACGGACAGATCACCGGGGAGCTGTTTTTT.